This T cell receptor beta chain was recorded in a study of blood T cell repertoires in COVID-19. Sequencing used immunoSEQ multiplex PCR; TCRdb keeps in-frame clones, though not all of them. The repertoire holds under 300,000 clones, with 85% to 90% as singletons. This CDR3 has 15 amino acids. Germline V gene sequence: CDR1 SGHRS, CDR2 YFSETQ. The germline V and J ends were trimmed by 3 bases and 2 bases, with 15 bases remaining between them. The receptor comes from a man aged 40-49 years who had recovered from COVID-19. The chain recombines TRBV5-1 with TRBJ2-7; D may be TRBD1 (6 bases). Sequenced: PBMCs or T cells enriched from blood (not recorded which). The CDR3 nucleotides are TGCGCCAGCAGCTCTTCGTCAGGGGAGACCTACGAGCAGTACTTC. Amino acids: CASSSSSGETYEQYF.